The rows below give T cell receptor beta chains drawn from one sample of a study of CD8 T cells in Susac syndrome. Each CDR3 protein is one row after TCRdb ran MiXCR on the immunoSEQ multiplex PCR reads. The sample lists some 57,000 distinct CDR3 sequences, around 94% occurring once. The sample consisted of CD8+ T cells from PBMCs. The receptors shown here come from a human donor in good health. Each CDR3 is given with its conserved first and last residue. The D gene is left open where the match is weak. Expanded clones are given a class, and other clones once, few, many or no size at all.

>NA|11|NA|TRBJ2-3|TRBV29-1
TGCAGCGTTGATCGGACAGATACGCAGTATTTT
CSVDRTDTQYF
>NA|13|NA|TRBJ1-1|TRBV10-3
TGTGCCATCAGTGAAGACCTCGGGGCTGAAGCTTTCTTT
CAISEDLGAEAFF
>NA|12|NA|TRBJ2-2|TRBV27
TGTGCCGCAACGGGGATTACCGGGGAGCTGTTTTTT
CAATGITGELFF
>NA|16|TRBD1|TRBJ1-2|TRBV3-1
TGTGCCAGCAGCCAAGACCGGGACAGGGAAATATATGGCTACACCTTC
CASSQDRDREIYGYTF
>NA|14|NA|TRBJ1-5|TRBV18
TGTGCCAGCTCACCGGACCGTGGAGGGCAGCCCCAGCATTTT
CASSPDRGGQPQHF
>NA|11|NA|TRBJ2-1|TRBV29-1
TGCAGCGTTCCTTCGGACCCAGGGCAGTTCTTC
CSVPSDPGQFF
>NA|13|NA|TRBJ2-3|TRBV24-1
TGTGCCACCAGCCGATGGGGGAACCCTACGCAGTATTTT
CATSRWGNPTQYF
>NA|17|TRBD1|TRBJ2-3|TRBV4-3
TGCGCCAGCAGCCAAGTGGGACAGGGGGCGAAAAGTGATACGCAGTATTTT
CASSQVGQGAKSDTQYF
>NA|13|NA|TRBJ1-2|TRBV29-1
TGCAGCGTTGATCGGTCAGGAAACTATGGCTACACCTTC
CSVDRSGNYGYTF
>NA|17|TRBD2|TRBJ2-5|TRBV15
TGTGCCACCAGGCTACCTAGCGGGGGGGCACCCCAAGAGACCCAGTACTTC
CATRLPSGGAPQETQYF
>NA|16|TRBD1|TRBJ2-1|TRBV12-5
TGTGCTAGTGCCCTCCCTAGGACAGGGGGAAGGAATGAGCAGTTCTTC
CASALPRTGGRNEQFF
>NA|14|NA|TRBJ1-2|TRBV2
TGTGCCAGCAGGGGGGGGTTGGGAAACTATGGCTACACCTTC
CASRGGLGNYGYTF
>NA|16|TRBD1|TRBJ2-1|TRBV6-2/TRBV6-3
TGTGCCAGCAGTTATTCAGCGGACAGGGGGCCCCATGAGCAGTTCTTC
CASSYSADRGPHEQFF
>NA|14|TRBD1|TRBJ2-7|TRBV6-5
TGTGCCAGCAGTTTCGGACAGGGACCCTACGAGCAGTACTTC
CASSFGQGPYEQYF
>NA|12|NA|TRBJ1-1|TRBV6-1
TGTGCCAGCAGAAGACTGAACACTGAAGCTTTCTTT
CASRRLNTEAFF
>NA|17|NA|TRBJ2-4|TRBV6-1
TGTGCCAGCAGTGAAGAAGAGTGGGGATTAGCCAAAAACATTCAGTACTTC
CASSEEEWGLAKNIQYF
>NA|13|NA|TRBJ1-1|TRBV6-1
TGTGCCAGCATCTTAGATGGGGACACTGAAGCTTTCTTT
CASILDGDTEAFF
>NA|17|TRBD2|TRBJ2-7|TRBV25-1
TGTGCCAGCAGTGAATCAGGGCGGGGGGTGCCATCCTACGAGCAGTACTTC
CASSESGRGVPSYEQYF
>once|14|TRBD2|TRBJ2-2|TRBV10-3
TGTGCCATCAGCGAGCGGGGGGTTAGCGGGGAGCTGTTTTTT
CAISERGVSGELFF
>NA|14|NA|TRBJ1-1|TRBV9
TGTGCCAGCAGCGTAGTACAGGAGGACACTGAAGCTTTCTTT
CASSVVQEDTEAFF
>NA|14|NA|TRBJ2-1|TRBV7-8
TGTGCCAGCAGCCATCGGACAGAGAACAATGAGCAGTTCTTC
CASSHRTENNEQFF